This T cell receptor (beta chain) emerged from a study of shared clonotypes between healthy human individuals. CD4+ cell separation produced CD45RA+ naive and CD45RA-negative memory subsets. The protocol was immunoSEQ multiplex PCR, while the TCRdb copy is restricted to in-frame clones and leaves out a portion. This sample has over a million clones, with roughly 75% found just once. CDR1 LNHNV and CDR2 YYDKDF come from the germline V gene (reference sequence). The CDR3 has 17 residues. V was pared by 0 bases and J by 2 bases, with 1 base of the junction left unmatched. Sequenced material: memory CD4+ T cells sorted from blood. Subset of the sample: CD45RA-negative fraction. The source of this sequence is a man aged 18 to 30 in good health. The rearrangement uses TRBV15 and TRBJ2-3; 14 bases agree with TRBD2. The CDR3 coding sequence is TGTGCCACCAGCAGAGAGGGACTAGCGGGGGCCACAGATACGCAGTATTTT. The encoded protein is CATSREGLAGATDTQYF.